This passage covers 5 T cell receptor beta chains from one sample sequenced in a study of vaccination effects on CD4 cells after COVID-19. At the end of around eleven days of culture, CD4+ T cells were isolated. Participants got two doses of BNT162b2 or mRNA-1273 vaccine. The data were produced by immunoSEQ multiplex PCR, yet TCRdb's version contains in-frame clones alone and is incomplete. The sample has over 45,000 clones, about 70% seen once. These receptors' antigens are unknown. This specimen consisted of CD4+ T cells from PBMCs cultured without peptide, obtained after COVID-19 vaccination. The source is a human donor who received a COVID-19 vaccine.

The rearrangement uses TRBV18 and TRBJ1-1; D might be TRBD1 (5 bases). V lost 3 bases and J 4 bases, leaving 18 bases between the germline ends. Germline V lookup: CDR1 KGHSH, CDR2 LQKENI. The CDR3 runs 16 residues. This chain's CDR3 is CASSPMDNPRGTEAFF. The CDR3 nucleotides are TGTGCCAGCTCACCGATGGACAACCCGAGGGGCACTGAAGCTTTCTTT.

This clone was seen a few times. This chain connects TRBV2 to TRBJ2-6; D ambiguous. The CDR3 spans 13 residues. With 8 bases removed from V and 0 bases from J, the gap between germline ends came to 5 bases. Germline CDR1 SNHLY, CDR2 FYNNEI. The CDR3: CASESSGANVLTF. The CDR3 DNA sequence: TGTGCCAGCGAGAGCTCTGGGGCCAACGTCCTGACTTTC.

This chain connects TRBV29-1 to TRBJ1-5; D is unclear. This CDR3 region has 12 residues. Germline V gene data show CDR1 as SQVTM and CDR2 as ANQGSEA. The germline V and J ends were trimmed by 4 bases and 7 bases, with 11 bases remaining between them. The CDR3 region is CSVGNELQPQHF. CDR3 in DNA: TGCAGCGTTGGTAATGAGTTACAGCCCCAGCATTTT.

This clone has a handful of counts. V usage is TRBV11-2 and J usage is TRBJ1-5, with D uncertain. This CDR3 is 12 amino acids long. From germline, CDR1 is SGHAT and CDR2 FQNNGV. V lost 5 bases and J 3 bases, leaving 5 bases between the germline ends. In nucleotides, the CDR3 is TGTGCCAGCAGCACCGACAATCAGCCCCAGCATTTT. Translated, it gives CASSTDNQPQHF. Full variable domain (remainder filled in from reference TRBV11-2 and TRBJ1-5): EAGVAQSPRYKIIEKRQSVAFWCNPISGHATLYWYQQILGQGPKLLIQFQNNGVVDDSQLPKDRFSAERLKGVDSTLKIQPAKLEDSAVYLCASSTDNQPQHFGDGTRLSIL.

This clone came up a few times. The rearrangement links TRBV5-4 to TRBJ2-7; D unresolved. V was clipped by 4 bases and J by 0 bases, with 17 bases between them. The CDR3 has 16 residues. Per the germline V gene, CDR1 is SGHNT and CDR2 is YYREEE (reference sequence). The CDR3 nucleotides read TGTGCCAGCAGCCCTGGGAACGGTAAGAGCTCCTACGAGCAGTACTTC. Its protein is CASSPGNGKSSYEQYF.